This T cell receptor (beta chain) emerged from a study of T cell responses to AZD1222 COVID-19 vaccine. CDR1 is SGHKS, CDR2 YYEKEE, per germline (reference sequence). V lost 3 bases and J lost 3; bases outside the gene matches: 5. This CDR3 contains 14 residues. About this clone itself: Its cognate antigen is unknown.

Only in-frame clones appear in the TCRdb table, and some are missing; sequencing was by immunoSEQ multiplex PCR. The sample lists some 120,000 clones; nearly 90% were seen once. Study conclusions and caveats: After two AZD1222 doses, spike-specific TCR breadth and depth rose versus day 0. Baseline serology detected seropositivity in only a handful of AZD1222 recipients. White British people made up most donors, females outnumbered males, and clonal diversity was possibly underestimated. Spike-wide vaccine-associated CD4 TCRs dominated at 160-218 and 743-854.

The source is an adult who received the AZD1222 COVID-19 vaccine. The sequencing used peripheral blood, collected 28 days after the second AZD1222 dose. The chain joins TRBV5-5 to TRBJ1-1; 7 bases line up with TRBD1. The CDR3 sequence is CASSWGDSDTEAFF. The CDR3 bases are TGTGCCAGCAGCTGGGGGGACAGCGACACTGAAGCTTTCTTT.